These 17 T cell receptor beta chains came from one sample sequenced in a study of metastatic and nonmetastatic thyroid tumors. Ahead of thyroid surgery, no patient had received treatment of any kind. Using MiXCR, TCRdb re-called clones from the PCR reads. This table holds about 15,000 clones, roughly 21% found once. Sequenced sample: tumor tissue. The receptors shown here come from a female donor with papillary thyroid cancer or a benign thyroid nodule (not recorded which). Some clones in this sample may be carry-over from other donors' samples.

This clone is termed medium-sized (0.01 to 0.1%). DNA of the CDR3: TGTGCCAGCAGGAGGCAGGGGGGAAACACTGAAGCTTTCTTT. The encoded protein is CASRRQGGNTEAFF. The chain joins TRBV25-1 to TRBJ1-1; the match to TRBD1 covers 7 bases. This CDR3 spans 14 amino acids. In germline, CDR1 is MGHDK, CDR2 SYGVNS. V shed 6 bases, J shed 2 bases, and the junction held 6 bases outside the gene matches.

Sample share makes this clone medium-sized. The V gene is TRBV6-1, the J gene TRBJ1-6, with 10 bases fitting TRBD1. The CDR3 extends over 15 amino acids. CDR1 and CDR2 from the germline V gene are MNHNS and SASEGT. Losses at the gene ends were 6 bases for V and 8 bases for J; bases not matched to a gene: 7. CDR3 bases: TGTGCCAGCAGCCGCTCTGGGACAGGGGATTCACCCCTCCACTTT. Its protein product is CASSRSGTGDSPLHF.

The chain uses TRBV30 and TRBJ2-7; the match to TRBD2 covers 10 bases. The CDR3 extends over 13 amino acids. Germline values: CDR1 GTSNPN, CDR2 SVGIG (reference sequence). V lost 8 bases and J lost 4; bases outside the gene matches: 8. This chain's CDR3 is CAGKREGLYEQYF. As DNA, the CDR3 is TGTGCCGGGAAGCGGGAGGGCCTTTACGAGCAGTACTTC.

The rearrangement links TRBV5-1 to TRBJ2-5; D possibly corresponds to TRBD2 (6 bases). The germline gives CDR1 SGHRS, CDR2 YFSETQ. This CDR3 spans 13 amino acids. The germline V and J ends were trimmed by 4 bases and 4 bases, with 11 bases remaining between them. The DNA of the CDR3 is TGCGCCAGCAGCACCACTAGCTCAGAGACCCAGTACTTC. This encodes CASSTTSSETQYF.

By share of the sample, this clone is medium-sized. V gene TRBV27 combines with J gene TRBJ1-1; no definite D call. This CDR3 contains 11 residues. The V end lost 6 bases, the J end lost 5 bases, and 7 bases lay between the germline ends. CDR1 and CDR2 (germline): MNHEY, SMNVEV (reference sequence). CDR3 in DNA: TGTGCCAGCAGGCTGGAGACTGAAGCTTTCTTT. It specifies CASRLETEAFF.

This clone was seen many times. This chain links TRBV18 with TRBJ2-3; D remains unclear. Germline V gene lookup returns CDR1 KGHSH and CDR2 LQKENI. Deletions cut 3 bases from V and 0 bases from J, with 4 bases between. This CDR3 has 13 amino acids. The CDR3: CASSPYSTDTQYF. The CDR3, as DNA: TGTGCCAGCTCACCTTATAGCACAGATACGCAGTATTTT.

This clone rates as medium-sized. This rearrangement joins TRBV6-1 to TRBJ1-2; D not certain. The V and J ends lost 6 bases and 3 bases respectively, with 14 bases between them. Germline V CDR1 and CDR2: MNHNS, SASEGT. The CDR3 loop spans 14 amino acids. CDR3 DNA sequence: TGTGCCAGCAGCATCCTAGGGTGGGACTATGGCTACACCTTC. It codes for CASSILGWDYGYTF.

This chain joins TRBV5-1 and TRBJ2-6; D remains unclear. Germline V gene lookup returns CDR1 SGHRS and CDR2 YFSETQ. V dropped 0 bases and J dropped 3 bases, with 4 bases sitting between them. The CDR3 spans 14 residues. CDR3 in DNA: TGCGCCAGCAGCTTGGATGGTGGGGCCAACGTCCTGACTTTC. Amino acid sequence: CASSLDGGANVLTF.

This clone was recorded at least ten times. DNA for the CDR3: TGTGCCAGCAGTGAAACCTTTTCTGGGGCCAACGTCCTGACTTTC. Translation gives CASSETFSGANVLTF. The chain has TRBV6-1 and TRBJ2-6; D gene uncertain. CDR3 length: 15 amino acids. Between the trimmed V and J ends, which lost 2 bases and 1 base, there was a span of 6 bases. In germline, CDR1 is MNHNS, CDR2 SASEGT.

This clone has just a few counts. Given a much more abundant clone one base away, this may be a read error. V usage is TRBV5-5 and J usage is TRBJ2-1, with no clear D. V was shortened by 1 base and J by 7 bases, with 9 bases between the two germline ends. CDR1 is SGHKS, CDR2 YYEKEE, per germline (reference sequence). The CDR3 contains 13 residues. Here the CDR3 reads CASSLSGQNEQFF. As DNA, the CDR3 is TGTGCCAGCAGCTTGTCTGGGCAAAATGAGCAGTTCTTC. Based on the CDR3 plus reference TRBV5-5 and TRBJ2-1, the full variable domain is DAGVTQSPTHLIKTRGQQVTLRCSPISGHKSVSWYQQVLGQGPQFIFQYYEKEERGRGNFPDRFSARQFPNYSSELNVNALLLGDSALYLCASSLSGQNEQFFGPGTRLTVL.

Many counts were recorded for this clone. Being one base from a much bigger clone, this may be a read error. In the same sample, other DNA sequences code for this CDR3. Written as DNA, the CDR3 is TGTGCCAGCAGAAAGGGGGTCGCGCAGTATTTT. Encoded protein: CASRKGVAQYF. The chain links TRBV6-1 to TRBJ2-3, with D perhaps matching TRBD1 (6 bases). With 6 bases removed from V and 10 bases from J, the gap between germline ends came to 11 bases. Germline values: CDR1 MNHNS, CDR2 SASEGT. The CDR3 is 11 amino acids.

This clone was observed many times. V usage is TRBV29-1 and J usage is TRBJ2-6; the D is unclear. The V end was cut by 6 bases, the J end by 0 bases, with 6 bases between. The CDR3 loop spans 13 amino acids. Germline assignment: CDR1 SQVTM and CDR2 ANQGSEA. This CDR3 reads CSVRDSGANVLTF. The CDR3 region has the DNA TGCAGCGTAAGGGACTCTGGGGCCAACGTCCTGACTTTC.

Judged by abundance, this clone is medium-sized (0.01 to 0.1%). V usage is TRBV6-2 or TRBV6-3 and J usage is TRBJ2-7, with 9 bases that match TRBD1. Trimming at V came to 4 bases and at J to 7 bases, leaving 11 bases not matched to a gene. The CDR3 sequence is 15 residues long. CDR1 is MNHEY, CDR2 SVGEGT, per germline. For the CDR3, the DNA is TGTGCCAGCAGTTTCACAGGGGGCCGCCACTGGGAGCAGTACTTC. It translates to CASSFTGGRHWEQYF.

Notes on this clone: One end of the junction varies from germline; a read error may be responsible. The rearrangement uses TRBV4-1 and TRBJ1-2, with 9 bases identical to TRBD1. Germline V CDR1 and CDR2: MGHRA, YSYEKL. This CDR3 has 16 amino acids. CDR3 DNA sequence: TGCGCCAGCAGCCAAGGAGGGACAGGGCGAACTCATGGCTACGCCTTC. Translated, it gives CASSQGGTGRTHGYAF.

The chain recombines TRBV6-1 with TRBJ1-1; D is undetermined. V lost 0 bases and J lost 6, with 11 bases in between. This CDR3 has 14 amino acids. The germline V gene encodes CDR1 MNHNS and CDR2 SASEGT. CDR3 coding DNA: TGTGCCAGCAGTGAAGCGGTTAGGTCGGCTGAAGCTTTCTTT. It codes for CASSEAVRSAEAFF.

The rearrangement links TRBV28 to TRBJ2-2; TRBD2 agrees at 9 bases. The CDR3 length is 14 residues. With 5 bases clipped from V and 6 bases from J, the junction kept 4 bases outside the gene matches. CDR1 MDHEN and CDR2 SYDVKM come from the germline V gene. The CDR3 DNA is TGTGCCAGCAGTCGGACTAGCGCTGCCGGGGAGCTGTTTTTT. Its protein is CASSRTSAAGELFF. The full variable domain, completed using reference TRBV28 and TRBJ2-2, is DVKVTQSSRYLVKRTGEKVFLECVQDMDHENMFWYRQDPGLGLRLIYFSYDVKMKEKGDIPEGYSVSREKKERFSLILESASTNQTSMYLCASSRTSAAGELFFGEGSRLTVL.

This clone was counted only a few times. The junction departs from the called germline gene at one end, perhaps through a read error. The V gene is TRBV3-1, the J gene TRBJ1-2; D is unclear. There are 13 residues in the CDR3. From germline, CDR1 is LGHDT and CDR2 YNNKEL (reference sequence). The CDR3 is CASSQAGSYVYTF. The CDR3 nucleotides read TGTGCCAGCAGCCAAGCAGGATCCTATGTCTACACCTTC.